The 17 T cell receptor beta chains below all came from one sample that was sequenced in a study of OX40 agonist ivuxolimab in advanced cancers. The library was made by the immunoSEQ multiplex PCR assay. TCRdb holds this immuneACCESS table with in-frame rearrangements only. Some clones are missing; in checked studies, unresolved V genes explain under half, and the rest has no known cause. This sample gives 35,000 to 45,000 clones in total; 89% of them show up just once. The ten largest clonotypes hold roughly a sixth of the sample. Sequencing was performed on CD4+ or CD8+ T cells sorted from blood, taken in a trial of the OX40 agonist ivuxolimab. The receptors come from an adult with an advanced solid tumor such as melanoma, head and neck, liver or kidney cancer.

The J gene is TRBJ2-7, the V gene TRBV7-8; D is uncertain. Per germline, CDR1 SGHVS and CDR2 FQNEAQ. This CDR3 is 14 amino acids long. Trimming pared 3 bases from V and 0 bases from J, leaving 9 bases between. CDR3 sequence (DNA): TGTGCCAGCAGCTTTCCGCTTGTCTCCTACGAGCAGTACTTC. Its translation: CASSFPLVSYEQYF. The variable domain in full, with the rest retrieved from reference TRBV7-8 and TRBJ2-7, is GAGVSQSPRYKVAKRGQDVALRCDPISGHVSLFWYQQALGQGPEFLTYFQNEAQLDKSGLPSDRFFAERPEGSVSTLKIQRTQQEDSAVYLCASSFPLVSYEQYFGPGTRLTVT.

The chain couples TRBV30 to TRBJ2-3, with D perhaps TRBD2 (6 bases). The germline V and J ends were trimmed by 0 bases and 6 bases, with 13 bases remaining between them. Germline CDR1 GTSNPN, CDR2 SVGIG (reference sequence). The length of the CDR3 is 14 residues. CDR3 nucleotides: TGTGCCTGGAGTGTTGCGGGATTCACGGATACGCAGTATTTT. As protein: CAWSVAGFTDTQYF.

This clone was picked up a small number of times. The chain has TRBV5-6 and TRBJ2-1, with D possibly TRBD2 on 5 matching bases. CDR1 is SGHDT, CDR2 YYEEEE, per germline. Trimming left V 0 bases short and J 6 bases short, with 7 bases between. CDR3 length: 13 residues. The CDR3 protein is CASSLDEGNEQFF. The CDR3 DNA follows: TGTGCCAGCAGCTTGGACGAGGGCAATGAGCAGTTCTTC.

The CDR3 sequence: CASSLAPGGPWETQYF. In DNA form, the CDR3 reads TGTGCCAGCAGCCTTGCCCCCGGGGGGCCTTGGGAGACCCAGTACTTC. The rearrangement joins TRBV14 to TRBJ2-5, with D perhaps matching TRBD2 (7 bases). Germline loops: CDR1 SGHDN, CDR2 FVKESK. The ends were cut back, 4 bases at V and 5 bases at J, with 20 bases in the middle. The CDR3 is made up of 16 amino acids.

The CDR3 spells CASSLSGASTDTQYF. Here the CDR3 DNA reads TGTGCCAGCAGTTTAAGCGGGGCCTCCACAGATACGCAGTATTTT. The chain uses TRBV27 and TRBJ2-3; 7 bases align to TRBD2. Germline V gene lookup returns CDR1 MNHEY and CDR2 SMNVEV (reference sequence). Trimming took 2 bases from V and 2 from J; bases not matched to a gene: 4. CDR3 length: 15 residues.

V gene TRBV7-6 combines with J gene TRBJ2-1; D remains ambiguous. The CDR3 covers 11 residues. The germline V gene has CDR1 SGHVS and CDR2 FNYEAQ. V lost 5 bases and J 8 bases, leaving 7 bases between the germline ends. In DNA form, the CDR3 reads TGTGCCAGCAGCCCGAACGATGAGCAGTTCTTC. Translation gives CASSPNDEQFF.

V is TRBV7-9 and J is TRBJ2-7; D is tentatively TRBD1 or TRBD2 (5 bases each). Trimming took off 6 bases at V and 0 bases at J, with 12 bases between the two ends. Germline assignment: CDR1 SEHNR and CDR2 FQNEAQ (reference sequence). The CDR3 is 14 residues long. CDR3 nucleotides: TGTGCCAGCAGTCTGGGGCGGGCCTCCTACGAGCAGTACTTC. It is translated as CASSLGRASYEQYF.

V and J are TRBV9 and TRBJ2-1; no firm D call. The germline gives CDR1 SGDLS, CDR2 YYNGEE. V shed 0 bases and J shed 3 bases, with 10 bases lying between them. The CDR3 is 15 amino acids. CDR3 sequence (DNA): TGTGCCAGCAGCGTAGATAAAGGGTTCTACAATGAGCAGTTCTTC. This translates into CASSVDKGFYNEQFF.

V usage is TRBV5-6 and J usage is TRBJ2-5; 8 bases map to TRBD2. The V and J ends lost 9 bases and 3 bases, in that order; junction bases with no gene match: 13. The CDR3 runs 15 residues. CDR1 SGHDT and CDR2 YYEEEE come from the germline V gene. CDR3 residues: CATSQAGVLKETQYF. CDR3 coding DNA: TGTGCCACTTCACAAGCGGGGGTCCTAAAAGAGACCCAGTACTTC.

The chain carries TRBV18 and TRBJ1-2; weak D call: TRBD1 (6 bases). The V gene lost 2 bases and the J gene lost 2 bases, with 12 bases spanning the gap. CDR3 length: 15 amino acids. Germline CDR1 KGHSH, CDR2 LQKENI. CDR3 DNA: TGTGCCAGCTCACCAAGACAGGCACTGAACTATGGCTACACCTTC. Translation: CASSPRQALNYGYTF.

The chain combines TRBV7-6 with TRBJ2-3, with D possibly matching TRBD2 (5 bases). Germline V gives CDR1 SGHVS, CDR2 FNYEAQ. The CDR3 is 15 residues long. V lost 1 base and J 3 bases, leaving 11 bases between the germline ends. The CDR3 region has the DNA TGTGCCAGCAGCTTAGACCCGGGCGGGACAGATACGCAGTATTTT. Translating it yields CASSLDPGGTDTQYF.

The chain joins TRBV19 to TRBJ2-1; 7 positions match TRBD2. The CDR3 is made up of 15 amino acids. Germline trimming cut 3 bases from V and 6 bases from J; bases unmatched to any gene: 8. The germline gives CDR1 LNHDA, CDR2 SQIVND (reference sequence). The CDR3 protein is CASSMAAGARNEQFF. In DNA form, the CDR3 reads TGTGCCAGTAGTATGGCTGCGGGAGCCCGCAATGAGCAGTTCTTC.

This clone is a singleton in its sample. CDR3 sequence reads: CASSPTSGGAYEQFF. The DNA of the CDR3 is TGCGCCAGCAGCCCGACTAGCGGGGGGGCGTATGAGCAGTTCTTC. The chain joins TRBV4-1 to TRBJ2-1; 14 positions agree with TRBD2. Germline CDR1 is MGHRA and CDR2 is YSYEKL. V lost 4 bases, J lost 8 bases, and 4 bases stayed unmatched. The CDR3 loop spans 15 amino acids.

This chain uses TRBV11-1 with TRBJ2-5; 7 bases line up with TRBD2. Germline CDR1 reads SGHAT; CDR2 reads FQDESV (reference sequence). There are 15 residues in the CDR3. The J segment lost 3 bases and the V segment lost 3 bases, leaving 7 bases of the junction unmatched. The CDR3 region is CASSFLASGKETQYF. CDR3 bases: TGTGCCAGCAGCTTCCTCGCTAGCGGAAAAGAGACCCAGTACTTC.

This clone was picked up one time. This chain connects TRBV7-9 to TRBJ1-1, with D perhaps matching TRBD1 (5 bases). Germline CDR1 reads SEHNR; CDR2 reads FQNEAQ (reference sequence). This CDR3 spans 13 amino acids. V lost 5 bases, J lost 6 bases, and 13 bases lay in between. In DNA form, the CDR3 reads TGTGCCAGCAGCGCTGGCGGGGCCTCTGAAGCTTTCTTT. This codes for CASSAGGASEAFF.

The chain combines TRBV5-6 with TRBJ1-3; D uncertain. The germline V and J ends were trimmed by 2 bases and 4 bases, with 7 bases remaining between them. The CDR3 totals 13 residues. Germline CDR1 and CDR2: SGHDT and YYEEEE. Written as DNA, the CDR3 is TGTGCCAGCAGCTTTCCCGAAGGAAACACCATATATTTT. Translated: CASSFPEGNTIYF.

V is TRBV27 and J is TRBJ2-7; TRBD1 is a possible D gene (6 bases). Germline loops: CDR1 MNHEY, CDR2 SMNVEV (reference sequence). The CDR3 length is 12 residues. The V and J ends lost 5 bases and 7 bases respectively, with 12 bases between them. CDR3 bases: TGTGCCAGCAGTAGGGACACAGGGGAGCAGTACTTC. Residues: CASSRDTGEQYF.